Listed below are T cell receptor beta chains from one sample, sequenced in a study of cytomegalovirus exposure and HLA in healthy donors. Profiling relied on immunoSEQ multiplex PCR, and the TCRdb table lists in-frame clones only, not all of them. The sample comprises 150,000 to 200,000 clones, approximately 88% of which are singletons, and approximately 0.26% rests with the top ten. Sequencing was carried out using PBMCs. Every receptor here comes from a boy aged 5-17 years in good health and CMV-seronegative. CDR3s include the opening cysteine and the closing phenylalanine or tryptophan. The order of the fields is V gene, D gene, clone size, J gene, CDR3 protein, CDR3 DNA. D genes are given only for firm matches. The size entry is marked missing in some rows and otherwise reads once, few, many or a size class.

TRBV7-8	TRBD1	once	TRBJ1-1	CASSWRTGTLGTEAFF	TGTGCCAGCAGCTGGAGGACAGGGACTTTGGGAACTGAAGCTTTCTTT
TRBV27	.	.	TRBJ1-4	CASSPGLGREEEKLFF	TGTGCCAGCAGTCCCGGCCTGGGTAGGGAGGAAGAAAAACTGTTTTTT
TRBV19	.	.	TRBJ1-2	CASSRTTDANYGYTF	TGTGCCAGTAGTCGAACGACAGACGCGAACTATGGCTACACCTTC
TRBV27	TRBD2	few	TRBJ2-7	CASSLSVGSGSSYEQYF	TGTGCCAGCAGTTTATCTGTGGGAAGCGGGAGCTCCTACGAGCAGTACTTC
TRBV28	.	once	TRBJ2-5	CASSFRGQETQYF	TGTGCCAGCAGTTTTCGGGGCCAAGAGACCCAGTACTTC
TRBV5-6	TRBD1	.	TRBJ1-1	CASSVRWSGQYTEAFF	TGTGCCAGCAGCGTTCGGTGGTCGGGACAGTACACTGAAGCTTTCTTT
TRBV6-5	TRBD1	.	TRBJ1-2	CASSPTGEAGYTF	TGTGCCAGCAGCCCCACAGGGGAGGCTGGCTACACCTTC
TRBV19	TRBD1	.	TRBJ2-5	CASSRIRTGSALKETQYF	TGTGCCAGTAGTCGGATAAGGACAGGTTCGGCTCTGAAGGAGACCCAGTACTTC
TRBV27	.	.	TRBJ2-3	CASSFGGRRQIATQYF	TGTGCCAGCAGTTTCGGCGGGCGCCGCCAGATTGCTACGCAGTATTTT
TRBV2	.	.	TRBJ2-3	CASSGAGQDTQYF	TGTGCCAGCAGTGGGGCAGGTCAAGATACGCAGTATTTT
TRBV7-9	.	.	TRBJ2-7	CASSLGQYEQYF	TGTGCCAGCAGCTTAGGACAGTACGAGCAGTACTTC
TRBV5-6	.	few	TRBJ1-1	CASERGMNTEAFF	TGTGCCAGCGAAAGGGGTATGAACACTGAAGCTTTCTTT
TRBV5-1	TRBD1	.	TRBJ1-1	CASSSAGGAGTEAFF	TGCGCCAGCAGCTCCGCAGGGGGCGCAGGGACTGAAGCTTTCTTT
TRBV28	.	.	TRBJ2-7	CASSLQGFDEQYF	TGTGCCAGCAGTTTGCAGGGGTTCGACGAGCAGTACTTC
TRBV10-3	TRBD1	.	TRBJ1-1	CAISESTGFNTEAFF	TGTGCCATCAGTGAGTCGACAGGGTTCAACACTGAAGCTTTCTTT
TRBV10-3	TRBD1	.	TRBJ1-5	CATGTGENRQPQHF	TGTGCCACCGGGACAGGGGAAAATCGACAGCCCCAGCATTTT
TRBV7-3	.	.	TRBJ2-3	CASSLTSPYTDTQYF	TGTGCCAGCAGCTTAACTAGCCCCTACACAGATACGCAGTATTTT
TRBV10-3	.	.	TRBJ1-2	CAISESWGTRDGYTF	TGTGCCATCAGTGAGTCGTGGGGGACACGAGATGGCTACACCTTC
TRBV29-1	TRBD1	.	TRBJ2-2	CSVLDRQLTGELFF	TGCAGCGTTCTGGACAGGCAGCTCACCGGGGAGCTGTTTTTT
TRBV30	.	.	TRBJ2-3	CAFALVDTQYF	TGTGCCTTTGCCTTAGTAGATACGCAGTATTTT
TRBV27	TRBD1	.	TRBJ1-2	CATGGPHGYTF	TGTGCCACAGGGGGCCCTCATGGCTACACCTTC
TRBV27	.	.	TRBJ1-1	CASSSYRARSEAFF	TGTGCCAGCAGTTCCTACAGGGCCCGTAGTGAAGCTTTCTTT
TRBV5-1	.	few	TRBJ1-1	CASSFLFYGGLTEAFF	TGCGCCAGCAGCTTTCTCTTCTACGGAGGGTTAACTGAAGCTTTCTTT
TRBV2	.	.	TRBJ1-5	CASSELRMAGNQPQHF	TGTGCCAGCAGTGAATTGAGGATGGCGGGCAATCAGCCCCAGCATTTT
TRBV18	TRBD1	.	TRBJ1-5	CASSPDRDQPQHF	TGTGCCAGCTCACCCGACAGGGATCAGCCCCAGCATTTT
TRBV13	.	.	TRBJ1-1	CASTLSSGASNTEAFF	TGTGCCAGCACCCTCTCATCGGGAGCATCGAACACTGAAGCTTTCTTT
TRBV7-9	.	.	TRBJ1-6	CASSLDSPNSPLHF	TGTGCCAGCAGCTTAGACAGCCCTAATTCACCCCTCCACTTT
TRBV4-2	.	.	TRBJ2-1	CASSPGGSHSSYNEQFF	TGTGCCAGCAGCCCCGGTGGGTCGCACAGCTCCTACAATGAGCAGTTCTTC
TRBV5-4	TRBD2	.	TRBJ2-1	CASSPTSGSNEQFF	TGTGCCAGCAGCCCGACTAGCGGGAGTAATGAGCAGTTCTTC
TRBV27	.	.	TRBJ2-5	CASSFRPGQGGTQYF	TGTGCCAGCAGTTTCCGGCCGGGGCAGGGGGGGACCCAGTACTTC
TRBV6-4	TRBD1	.	TRBJ1-2	CASSDGTGTDGYTF	TGTGCCAGCAGTGACGGGACAGGGACTGATGGCTACACCTTC
TRBV18	TRBD1	.	TRBJ1-1	CASSPVTGGDDTEAFF	TGTGCCAGCTCACCCGTGACAGGGGGAGATGACACTGAAGCTTTCTTT
TRBV28	.	.	TRBJ1-5	CASSSYLTRRSNQPQHF	TGTGCCAGCAGTTCCTATTTGACCCGGCGGAGCAATCAGCCCCAGCATTTT
TRBV7-2	TRBD1	few	TRBJ1-2	CASTPIGQGGGYTF	TGTGCCAGCACCCCCATCGGACAGGGGGGTGGCTACACCTTC
TRBV6-1	.	.	TRBJ1-3	CASSEKSSGNTIYF	TGTGCCAGCAGTGAGAAGAGTTCTGGAAACACCATATATTTT
TRBV2	.	.	TRBJ1-2	CASGTLNYGYTF	TGTGCCAGCGGGACACTTAACTATGGCTACACCTTC
TRBV5-1	.	.	TRBJ2-7	CASSVEGYEQYF	TGCGCCAGCAGTGTGGAGGGCTACGAGCAGTACTTC
TRBV27	TRBD1	.	TRBJ2-7	CASSPDRAYEQYF	TGTGCCAGCAGCCCAGACAGGGCCTACGAGCAGTACTTC
TRBV2	.	.	TRBJ1-2	CASRGRGPPVYGYTF	TGTGCCAGCAGAGGGCGGGGCCCACCAGTCTATGGCTACACCTTC
TRBV5-1	.	few	TRBJ2-2	CASSLLSGLRGTGELFF	TGCGCCAGCAGCTTGCTGAGCGGGCTCCGGGGCACCGGGGAGCTGTTTTTT
TRBV15	.	.	TRBJ2-1	CATSRALPGPNEQFF	TGTGCCACCAGCAGAGCACTCCCCGGTCCCAATGAGCAGTTCTTC
TRBV5-1	.	.	TRBJ2-1	CASRASAYNEQFF	TGCGCCAGCAGGGCTAGCGCGTACAATGAGCAGTTCTTC
TRBV4-3	.	few	TRBJ2-7	CASSQEVRGAYEQYF	TGCGCCAGCAGCCAAGAGGTCAGGGGGGCCTACGAGCAGTACTTC
TRBV5-1	.	.	TRBJ2-5	CASSFDIPTFQETQYF	TGCGCCAGCAGCTTCGACATACCGACCTTCCAAGAGACCCAGTACTTC
TRBV9	TRBD1	.	TRBJ2-7	CASSPGQGGYEQYF	TGTGCCAGCAGCCCTGGACAGGGTGGCTACGAGCAGTACTTC
TRBV28	.	.	TRBJ1-1	CASSLLAELNTEAFF	TGTGCCAGCAGTTTACTGGCAGAACTGAACACTGAAGCTTTCTTT
TRBV28	.	few	TRBJ1-1	CATSSQVSAFF	TGTGCCACCTCATCACAGGTGTCCGCTTTCTTT
TRBV7-2	.	.	TRBJ2-5	CASSFSVSRETQYF	TGTGCCAGCAGCTTCTCAGTTTCTAGAGAGACCCAGTACTTC
TRBV6-1	TRBD2	.	TRBJ2-7	CASRTGTSPYEQYF	TGTGCCAGCAGAACCGGGACTAGTCCTTACGAGCAGTACTTC
TRBV6-5	TRBD2	few	TRBJ2-2	CASSWTSGNTGELFF	TGTGCCAGCAGCTGGACTAGCGGGAACACCGGGGAGCTGTTTTTT
TRBV9	.	.	TRBJ2-3	CASSVGTVSTDTQYF	TGTGCCAGCAGCGTAGGGACAGTAAGCACAGATACGCAGTATTTT
TRBV28	.	.	TRBJ1-2	CASNSPGGVNYGYTF	TGTGCCAGCAATTCTCCCGGGGGGGTCAACTATGGCTACACCTTC
TRBV7-9	TRBD1	.	TRBJ1-1	CASSPWTGMNTEAFF	TGTGCCAGCAGCCCTTGGACAGGGATGAACACTGAAGCTTTCTTT